This TCR beta chain is from a study of T cells in Graves' hyperthyroidism and ophthalmopathy. This clonotype was counted at least ten times. The CDR3 is made up of 14 amino acids. Germline lookup yields CDR1 MDHEN and CDR2 SYDVKM. V was shortened by 5 bases and J by 10 bases, with 15 bases between the two germline ends. RNA transcripts served as the template for amplifying TCR beta CDR3 regions. A first-round RT-PCR of the TCR CDR3 used the HTBI primer set. A single record per CDR3 protein comes from TCRdb applying MiXCR to the multiplex PCR reads. The sample consists of nearly 600,000 distinct CDR3 sequences, 11% to 15% of them appearing once. Pregnant or lactating patients were excluded, as were those with uncontrolled infection or other autoimmune disease. Blood from later-ophthalmopathy patients was taken at first hyperthyroidism diagnosis. PBMCs were collected from a roughly 10 ml volume of fresh peripheral blood.

The sequenced sample consisted of blood. The receptor was derived from a woman in her 30s with Graves' hyperthyroidism that later progressed to Graves' ophthalmopathy. The V and J genes are TRBV28 and TRBJ1-6; maybe TRBD1 (6 bases). CDR3 bases: TGTGCCAGCAGTCCGCCGGGGGCAGCGTCACCCCTCCACTTT. Translation gives CASSPPGAASPLHF.